These 3 T cell receptor beta chains originate from one sample sequenced in a study of T-cell reconstitution after alpha-beta-depleted transplantation in children (TCRdb year 2016). The sample's treatment or condition label, in plain terms: allogeneic hematopoietic cell transplantation with graft depleted of TCRalphabeta T cells and CD19 B cells. The protocol used for the library was PCR. The sequencer was an Illumina HiSeq 2500. Molecular barcoding was employed in the preparation of TCR libraries, with unique molecular identifiers being used to normalize TCRbeta repertoire quantification. Using fastp trimming at Q25 and MiXCR clonotype assembly, TCRdb reanalyzed the public sequencing data and kept in-frame beta chains. All rows with the same CDR3 protein become a single entry with the most common DNA and genes. In all, the sample holds about 200,000 distinct CDR3 sequences, and approximately 6.8% of those were seen once. Roughly 4.7% of the sample is held by the ten biggest clonotypes.

Specimen: PBMCs, collected before TCRalphabeta/CD19-depleted stem cell transplant. The source of these receptors is a girl in the first two years of life with combined immunodeficiency, due to receive a stem cell transplant.

This clonotype was observed at least ten times. CDR3 DNA sequence: TGTGCCAGCAGCTCGACTACCTACTCCTACGAGCAGTACTTC. Translating it yields CASSSTTYSYEQYF. The chain carries TRBV7-2 and TRBJ2-7; a weak D match, TRBD2 (5 bases). V lost 4 bases, J lost 0 bases, and 10 bases lay in between. The CDR3 is 14 residues long. The germline CDR1 and CDR2 sequences are SGHTA and FQGNSA.

This clonotype was counted many times. V gene TRBV10-2 combines with J gene TRBJ2-7, with TRBD2 identical over 10 bases. The ends lost 0 bases at V and 5 bases at J; junction bases unmatched: 4. The length of the CDR3 is 15 residues. Germline V CDR1 and CDR2: WSHSY, SAAADI. The CDR3 is CASSESGLASDEQYF. The DNA of the CDR3 is TGCGCCAGCAGTGAGTCGGGACTAGCGAGCGACGAGCAGTACTTC.

The table lists this clonotype with a few counts. The chain uses TRBV3-1 and TRBJ2-3; D assignment may be TRBD1 or TRBD2 (6 bases each). This CDR3 spans 16 amino acids. Germline lookup yields CDR1 LGHDT and CDR2 YNNKEL (reference sequence). Trimming stripped 2 bases from V and 0 bases from J, with 12 bases between. CDR3 sequence: CASSQRWGASTDTQYF. In nucleotides, the CDR3 is TGTGCCAGCAGCCAAAGGTGGGGGGCTAGCACAGATACGCAGTATTTT.